This T cell receptor beta chain came from a study of siplizumab effects on memory and regulatory T cells. General study points: Mappable alloreactive CD4+ clones came from Treg cells roughly 65% of the time on average with siplizumab, against approximately 26% in controls. Siplizumab, the agent tested, significantly reduced alloreactive sequences traceable to unstimulated CD4+ memory cells. Naive T cells appeared more diverse than memory cells and seemed to be major alloresponse contributors.

TCRdb keeps only in-frame clones here, not all; method: immunoSEQ multiplex PCR. The sample includes approximately 120,000 clones, roughly 93% of them seen just once. Trimming took 5 bases from V and 7 from J, leaving 17 bases between them. The CDR3 length is 15 residues. Looked up from germline, CDR1 is LNHDA and CDR2 is SQIVND (reference sequence). Of note for this clone: Antigen: not known.

The source material was non-Treg CD4+ T cells sorted from blood. The receptor was isolated from a human donor in good health. This chain uses TRBV19 with TRBJ1-4, with D tentatively TRBD1 (5 bases). The CDR3 nucleotides read TGTGCCAGTAGTCCCGCCTCAGGGAAGCGTGAAAAACTGTTTTTT. Protein sequence: CASSPASGKREKLFF. The full variable domain, completed using reference TRBV19 and TRBJ1-4, is DGGITQSPKYLFRKEGQNVTLSCEQNLNHDAMYWYRQDPGQGLRLIYYSQIVNDFQKGDIAEGYSVSREKKESFPLTVTSAQKNPTAFYLCASSPASGKREKLFFGSGTQLSVL.